This TCR beta chain derives from a study of a mutant IDH1 vaccine in newly diagnosed glioma. Across the study: In weeks 1, 3, 5, 7, 11, 15, 19 and 23, patients were immunized, eight times in all.

TCRdb's copy holds only in-frame clones and misses some; the assay was immunoSEQ multiplex PCR. This sample yields 100,000 to 120,000 clones, of which 85% to 90% are seen a single time; 0.61% belongs to the top ten. V was trimmed by 5 bases and J by 4 bases, leaving 21 bases between them. Germline V gene lookup returns CDR1 SGHRS and CDR2 YFSETQ. This CDR3 is built from 16 residues. General study findings and limits: Pseudoprogression apparently tracked independently of changes in top peripheral T cell clonotypes.

For this clone: Its antigen is as yet unknown.

Time point here: week 11, during vaccination. In the vaccine, a single dose held 300 ug of the mutant IDH1 20-mer peptide, along with topical imiquimod. This clonotype was sampled from a woman aged 50 to 60 with glioma. The material sequenced was PBMCs, taken from a glioma patient whose treatment included an IDH1 peptide vaccine. This sequence joins TRBV5-1 and TRBJ2-5; D is possibly TRBD1 or TRBD2 (5 bases each). As DNA, the CDR3 is TGCGCCAGCAGGCTCTCTCCAGCGGTCGGGACAGAGACCCAGTACTTC. It yields the protein CASRLSPAVGTETQYF.